This T cell receptor beta chain was sequenced for a study of tumor-infiltrating lymphocytes in oesophageal squamous cell carcinoma. Via MiXCR, TCRdb re-called the PCR reads, giving one row per CDR3 protein. The repertoire holds about 22,000 distinct CDR3 sequences, with 34% as singletons. The length of the CDR3 is 14 residues. The V and J ends lost 4 bases and 1 base respectively, with 10 bases between them. Germline values: CDR1 MDHEN, CDR2 SYDVKM. This clonotype is categorized as medium-sized. The material sequenced was esophageal tumor tissue. The TCR originated in a female donor with esophageal squamous cell carcinoma. This chain links TRBV28 with TRBJ1-1; D may be TRBD1 (6 bases). CDR3 region: CASSSIRGNTEAFF. CDR3 sequence (DNA): TGTGCCAGCAGTTCCATCAGGGGGAACACTGAAGCTTTCTTT.